These 21 T cell receptor beta chains originate from one sample sequenced in a study of CD8+ T cells in alopecia areata. Reverse transcription of extracted RNA yielded cDNA, which provided the sequencing template. Generated by immunoSEQ multiplex PCR, the TCRdb table keeps only in-frame clones and is missing some. The data show 150,000 to 200,000 clones, roughly 65% seen once. The treatment here: oral pan-JAK inhibitor, 5-10 mg twice daily. The sample was CD4+ T cells sorted from blood, taken at week 4, from a patient treated with tofacitinib. Receptor source: a human donor with alopecia areata.

The V gene is TRBV9, the J gene TRBJ1-5, with D hard to call. The germline gives CDR1 SGDLS, CDR2 YYNGEE. The CDR3 is 13 amino acids. Trimming shortened V by 0 bases and J by 5 bases, and 6 bases separated the two germline ends. CDR3 nucleotides: TGTGCCAGCAGCGTAGACGGGGATCAGCCCCAGCATTTT. This encodes CASSVDGDQPQHF.

The CDR3 spells CASSLAGTHSNQPQHF. CDR3 coding DNA: TGTGCCAGCAGCTTGGCTGGGACACATAGCAATCAGCCCCAGCATTTT. The V gene is TRBV5-6, the J gene TRBJ1-5; a weak D match, TRBD1 (6 bases). This CDR3 region has 16 residues. The V end lost 0 bases, the J end lost 0 bases, and 10 bases lay between the germline ends. Germline CDR1 and CDR2: SGHDT and YYEEEE.

The genes are TRBV5-1 and TRBJ2-6; D is ambiguous. The germline CDR1 and CDR2 sequences are SGHRS and YFSETQ. The germline V and J ends were trimmed by 1 base and 3 bases, with 2 bases remaining between them. This CDR3 has 13 amino acids. The CDR3 loop is CASSLFGANVLTF. The CDR3 DNA is TGCGCCAGCAGCTTGTTTGGGGCCAACGTCCTGACTTTC.

The rearrangement links TRBV29-1 to TRBJ2-7; D tentatively reads TRBD1 or TRBD2 (5 bases each). Germline CDR1 is SQVTM and CDR2 is ANQGSEA. CDR3 length: 14 amino acids. V lost 3 bases to trimming and J lost 6 bases, with 18 bases between them. DNA for the CDR3: TGCAGCGTTGAGCGCCGGGACGACCCGTTCGAGCAGTACTTC. This encodes CSVERRDDPFEQYF.

V and J are TRBV29-1 and TRBJ2-5; 9 bases line up with TRBD2. The V and J ends lost 5 bases and 0 bases, in that order; junction bases with no gene match: 7. Germline values: CDR1 SQVTM, CDR2 ANQGSEA. The CDR3 is 15 amino acids. CDR3 in DNA: TGCAGCGTTTTTCCCAGCGGGGGGAACCAAGAGACCCAGTACTTC. Translation: CSVFPSGGNQETQYF.

The chain is built from TRBV7-3 and TRBJ1-1, with 7 bases matching TRBD1. CDR3 length: 14 amino acids. J gave up 1 base and V 6 bases, and 5 bases lay outside the gene matches. Germline-derived CDR1 and CDR2 are SGHTA and FQGTGA. CDR3 loop: CASRATGSNTEAFF. CDR3 bases: TGTGCCAGCAGAGCGACAGGGTCGAACACTGAAGCTTTCTTT. Full variable domain (remainder filled in from reference TRBV7-3 and TRBJ1-1): GAGVSQTPSNKVTEKGKYVELRCDPISGHTALYWYRQSLGQGPEFLIYFQGTGAADDSGLPNDRFFAVRPEGSVSTLKIQRTERGDSAVYLCASRATGSNTEAFFGQGTRLTVV.

The rearrangement uses TRBV30 and TRBJ2-7, with a tentative D call TRBD1 (5 bases). The CDR3 contains 13 residues. Germline V gives CDR1 GTSNPN, CDR2 SVGIG (reference sequence). The V and J ends lost 5 bases and 5 bases respectively, with 16 bases between them. The chain's CDR3 is CAWALGQINEQYF. Written as DNA, the CDR3 is TGTGCCTGGGCATTGGGGCAGATAAACGAGCAGTACTTC.

The chain recombines TRBV30 with TRBJ1-4; unclear D gene. The length of the CDR3 is 14 residues. Germline V gene sequence: CDR1 GTSNPN, CDR2 SVGIG (reference sequence). Trimming cost V 1 base and J 0 bases, with 6 bases left between them. CDR3 sequence: CAWSGGTTNEKLFF. CDR3 DNA: TGTGCCTGGAGTGGAGGAACAACTAATGAAAAACTGTTTTTT.

This chain connects TRBV30 to TRBJ1-1; maybe TRBD1 (5 bases). Germline lookup yields CDR1 GTSNPN and CDR2 SVGIG (reference sequence). The V end lost 6 bases, the J end lost 5 bases, and 13 bases lay between the germline ends. The CDR3 has 12 amino acids. The CDR3 DNA follows: TGTGCCTGTCCGGGGGGTGGAACTGAAGCTTTCTTT. Its translation is CACPGGGTEAFF.

The chain is built from TRBV30 and TRBJ1-2; D is unresolved. Trimming took 4 bases from V and 4 from J, leaving 13 bases between them. The CDR3 sequence is 13 residues long. CDR1 and CDR2 from the germline V gene are GTSNPN and SVGIG (reference sequence). The CDR3 sequence is CAWIPGQSYGYTF. The CDR3 DNA sequence: TGTGCCTGGATCCCCGGGCAGAGCTATGGCTACACCTTC.

The chain employs TRBV30 and TRBJ1-2, with TRBD1 as a possible D gene (5 bases). This CDR3 is 12 amino acids long. Trimming stripped 4 bases from V and 4 bases from J, with 10 bases between. Germline V gene sequence: CDR1 GTSNPN, CDR2 SVGIG (reference sequence). This CDR3 is CAWNQGSYGYTF. In DNA, the CDR3 is TGTGCCTGGAATCAGGGTTCCTATGGCTACACCTTC.

This chain joins TRBV4-1 and TRBJ1-1; possible D gene TRBD1, 5 bases. Germline loops: CDR1 MGHRA, CDR2 YSYEKL. The CDR3 has 13 amino acids. Trimming removed 2 bases at V and 8 bases at J, with 12 bases between. The CDR3 spells CASSQPGGREAFF. DNA of the CDR3: TGCGCCAGCAGCCAACCCGGGGGAAGGGAAGCTTTCTTT.

This chain connects TRBV30 to TRBJ2-3, with unresolved D. Germline V CDR1 and CDR2: GTSNPN, SVGIG (reference sequence). This CDR3 has 14 residues. Trimming took off 2 bases at V and 1 base at J, with 10 bases between the two ends. The CDR3 loop reads CAWSWKVGTDTQYF. DNA of the CDR3: TGTGCCTGGAGTTGGAAAGTGGGCACAGATACGCAGTATTTT.

The CDR3 loop reads CSVGPGTGQETQYF. CDR3 nucleotides: TGCAGCGTTGGCCCCGGGACAGGCCAAGAGACCCAGTACTTC. The chain carries TRBV29-1 and TRBJ2-5; 8 bases align to TRBD1. The CDR3 runs 14 residues. The trim removed 4 bases at V and 1 base at J, leaving 5 bases unmatched. Germline loops: CDR1 SQVTM, CDR2 ANQGSEA.

The sample holds a few counts of this clone. The chain couples TRBV7-2 to TRBJ2-1, with D possibly being TRBD1 (6 bases). Deletions cut 5 bases from V and 6 bases from J, with 14 bases between. Germline V gene data show CDR1 as SGHTA and CDR2 as FQGNSA. This CDR3 region has 14 residues. CDR3 nucleotides: TGTGCCAGCAGCCCTACACTACAGGGCAATGAGCAGTTCTTC. This gives the protein CASSPTLQGNEQFF.

This clone has only a few counts. The chain has TRBV18 and TRBJ1-5; TRBD1 is a possible D gene (5 bases). This CDR3 is built from 14 residues. Between the trimmed V and J ends, which lost 5 bases and 7 bases, there was a span of 15 bases. CDR1 KGHSH and CDR2 LQKENI come from the germline V gene. The DNA of the CDR3 is TGTGCCAGCTCAACCGGGGGTGAAGAGCAGCCCCAGCATTTT. Translated, it gives CASSTGGEEQPQHF.

The genes are TRBV5-1 and TRBJ1-2, with 7 bases identical to TRBD1. The CDR3 is 13 amino acids. V shed 4 bases, J shed 7 bases, and the junction held 7 bases outside the gene matches. CDR1 and CDR2 (germline): SGHRS, YFSETQ. DNA for the CDR3: TGCGCCAGCAGCCTCGGGACAGTGACTGGCTACACCTTC. Its protein product is CASSLGTVTGYTF.

This clone has more than one count but fewer than ten. V gene TRBV23-1 combines with J gene TRBJ2-5; 14 nucleotides line up with TRBD2. TRBV23-1 is an open reading frame, and its role is uncertain. V dropped 7 bases and J dropped 2; count of bases not matched to a gene: 3. This CDR3 has 15 amino acids. The CDR3 nucleotides are TGCGCCAGCATCGGGACTAGCGGGAGACAAGAGACCCAGTACTTC. It translates to CASIGTSGRQETQYF.

This clone showed up just a few times. This chain joins TRBV5-6 and TRBJ1-3; no clear D. From germline, CDR1 is SGHDT and CDR2 YYEEEE. The CDR3 contains 16 residues. The V end lost 3 bases, the J end lost 0 bases, and 13 bases lay between the germline ends. The CDR3 nucleotides are TGTGCCAGCAGCTCTTATCGTTTGGACTCTGGAAACACCATATATTTT. Protein: CASSSYRLDSGNTIYF.

The chain is built from TRBV27 and TRBJ1-2, with 11 bases that match TRBD1. This CDR3 is 18 amino acids long. Germline V CDR1 and CDR2: MNHEY, SMNVEV (reference sequence). After removal of 4 bases from V and 4 bases from J, the junction contained 14 bases not matched to a gene. CDR3 sequence: CASSSLPGTGGALYGYTF. Here the CDR3 DNA reads TGTGCCAGCAGTTCCCTGCCCGGGACAGGGGGTGCCCTCTATGGCTACACCTTC.

This chain joins TRBV29-1 and TRBJ1-5; possible D gene TRBD1, 5 bases. This CDR3 region has 13 residues. V lost 4 bases and J lost 7, with 14 bases in between. Germline lookup yields CDR1 SQVTM and CDR2 ANQGSEA. The CDR3 DNA follows: TGCAGCGTTGGTGACAGATCTGGGCAGCCCCAGCATTTT. It yields the protein CSVGDRSGQPQHF.